This paragraph reports one T cell receptor beta chain. TCRdb's table, derived via immunoSEQ multiplex PCR, lists solely in-frame clones and lacks some. The sample includes more than 70,000 clones, 90% to 95% seen only once; the top ten take roughly 1.5%. These data are taken from a study of Tregs in tolerant kidney transplant recipients. Recipients received nonmyeloablative bone marrow transplants from related graft donors, with transient mixed chimerism. In germline, CDR1 is LNHDA, CDR2 SQIVND (reference sequence). CDR3 size: 15 residues. Trimming cost V 1 base and J 5 bases, with 12 bases left between them.

The sequenced sample was CD4+ T cells from blood (PBMCs), obtained 24 months after the transplant. This chain joins TRBV19 and TRBJ2-1, with a weak D call TRBD1 (5 bases). This clonotype originated in a human patient who received a combined kidney and bone marrow transplant. Some T cells may arise from the graft donor. Here the CDR3 DNA reads TGTGCCAGTAGTATAGGACAGAGACCGAACAATGAGCAGTTCTTC. This gives the protein CASSIGQRPNNEQFF.